The clone carrying this T cell receptor (beta chain) has a handful of counts. Its antigen remains unidentified. This sample was included in a study of coeliac disease. Whole-study findings and limits: Control samples showed higher TRB and TRG clonality than intraepithelial and lamina propria samples in active celiac disease.

TCRdb's table, derived via immunoSEQ multiplex PCR, lists solely in-frame clones and lacks some. The sample records more than 3,500 clones, 60% to 70% being singletons. The receptor's source is a man in his 70s with active celiac disease. Sequencing was done on a sample of intraepithelial lymphocytes from the gut.

The DNA of the CDR3 is TGTGCCAGCAGCCCCCGGGACAGTGAAGCTTTCTTT. Residues: CASSPRDSEAFF. The gene calls are TRBV7-6 and TRBJ1-1, with 7 positions matching TRBD1. Trimming removed 5 bases from V and 7 bases from J; junction bases left unmatched: 4. Germline V lookup: CDR1 SGHVS, CDR2 FNYEAQ. The CDR3 is 12 amino acids.